This T cell receptor beta chain was sequenced during a study of T cells after yellow fever vaccination. Study-wide findings and caveats: Peaking on day 5 versus 15, the secondary response was faster but weaker.

CDR1 is SGHTA, CDR2 FQGTGA, per germline. With 2 bases removed from V and 7 bases from J, the gap between germline ends came to 20 bases. The CDR3 extends over 17 amino acids. UMIs were added to TCR cDNA along with a universal primer site when it was made by 5'RACE template switching. TCRdb fed the 5' RACE reads into MiXCR, producing one record per CDR3 protein. In the table there are about 330,000 distinct CDR3 sequences, 7% to 10% of which are singletons. As for this clonotype: Antigen specificity is unknown.

This sequence joins TRBV7-3 and TRBJ2-2; D is unresolved. The clonotype originates from a man in his late teens or twenties who received the YFV17D yellow fever vaccine. The source was PBMCs, collected roughly 45 days after the first yellow fever vaccination. CDR3: CASSLGSPERGIGELFF. The CDR3 DNA is TGTGCCAGCAGCTTAGGTTCCCCGGAGAGAGGAATCGGGGAGCTGTTTTTT.